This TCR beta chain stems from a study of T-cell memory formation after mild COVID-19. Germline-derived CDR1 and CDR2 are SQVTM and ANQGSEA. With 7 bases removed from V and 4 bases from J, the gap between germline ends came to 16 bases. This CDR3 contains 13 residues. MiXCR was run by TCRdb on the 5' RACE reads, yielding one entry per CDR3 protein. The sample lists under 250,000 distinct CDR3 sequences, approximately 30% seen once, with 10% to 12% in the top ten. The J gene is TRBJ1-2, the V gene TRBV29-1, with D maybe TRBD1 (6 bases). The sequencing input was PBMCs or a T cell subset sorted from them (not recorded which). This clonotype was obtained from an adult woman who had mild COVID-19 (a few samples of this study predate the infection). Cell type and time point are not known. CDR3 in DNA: TGCAGCGCTACCCGCCCGGACAGCTATGGCTACACCTTC. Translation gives CSATRPDSYGYTF. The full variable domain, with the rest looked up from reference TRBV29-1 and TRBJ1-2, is SAVISQKPSRDICQRGTSLTIQCQVDSQVTMMFWYRQQPGQSLTLIATANQGSEATYESGFVIDKFPISRPNLTFSTLTVSNMSPEDSSIYLCSATRPDSYGYTFGSGTRLTVV.